These 3 T cell receptor beta chains were all obtained from the same sample, sequenced in a study of liver allograft versus peripheral blood T cells (dated by TCRdb to about 2020). Background for the entire study: T cell receptor repertoires present within transplanted livers were compared with repertoires in the peripheral blood of liver transplant recipients.

Sequencing was carried out with an Illumina MiSeq. TCRdb reran the public reads through fastp at Q25 and MiXCR, keeping productive beta chains. CDR3 protein duplicates are merged, each entry listing the most common genes and DNA. The sample data list around 10,000 distinct CDR3 sequences, and approximately 20% of these were observed just once. Of the sample, 1.5% to 2% is held by the ten largest clones. These receptors originate from a human patient who had a liver transplant. Some T cells may originate with the graft donor following a transplant.

The chain uses TRBV19 and TRBJ1-5; D gene unclear. There are 12 residues in the CDR3. Germline V lookup: CDR1 LNHDA, CDR2 SQIVND (reference sequence). The V end lost 4 bases, the J end lost 8 bases, and 9 bases lay between the germline ends. Written as DNA, the CDR3 is TGTGCCAGTAGTACTTTTGCGGAGCCCCAGCATTTT. This sequence encodes CASSTFAEPQHF.

Comment on this clonotype: A much larger clone differs by one base, so this may be a read error. The rearrangement joins TRBV6-6 to TRBJ1-5, with D uncertain. Germline V gene data show CDR1 as MNHNY and CDR2 as SVGAGI (reference sequence). CDR3 length: 16 residues. V was clipped by 0 bases and J by 4 bases, with 13 bases between them. CDR3 in DNA: TGTGCCAGCAGTTACTCGGAGCCAGTTAGGAATCAGCCCCAGCATTTT. The encoded protein is CASSYSEPVRNQPQHF.

The rearrangement joins TRBV27 to TRBJ2-3, with D perhaps TRBD2 (5 bases). Germline CDR1 and CDR2: MNHEY and SMNVEV (reference sequence). The CDR3 is 12 amino acids. V dropped 6 bases and J dropped 8 bases, with 12 bases sitting between them. CDR3 coding DNA: TGTGCCAGCAGCTTAAAAGAGGGTACGCAGTATTTT. Translation gives CASSLKEGTQYF.